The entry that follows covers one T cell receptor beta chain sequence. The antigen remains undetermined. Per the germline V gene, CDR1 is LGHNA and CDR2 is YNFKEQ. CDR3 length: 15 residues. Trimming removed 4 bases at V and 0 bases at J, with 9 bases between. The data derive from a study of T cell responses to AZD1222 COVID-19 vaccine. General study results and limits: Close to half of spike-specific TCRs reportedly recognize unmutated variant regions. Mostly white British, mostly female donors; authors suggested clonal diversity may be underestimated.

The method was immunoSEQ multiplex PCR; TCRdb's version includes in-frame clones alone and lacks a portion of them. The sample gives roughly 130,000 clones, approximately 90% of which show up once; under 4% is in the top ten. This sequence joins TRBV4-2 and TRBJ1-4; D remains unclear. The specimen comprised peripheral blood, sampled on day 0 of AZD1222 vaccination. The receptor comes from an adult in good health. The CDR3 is CASSRRGSTNEKLFF. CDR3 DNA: TGTGCCAGCAGCCGGAGAGGTTCAACTAATGAAAAACTGTTTTTT.